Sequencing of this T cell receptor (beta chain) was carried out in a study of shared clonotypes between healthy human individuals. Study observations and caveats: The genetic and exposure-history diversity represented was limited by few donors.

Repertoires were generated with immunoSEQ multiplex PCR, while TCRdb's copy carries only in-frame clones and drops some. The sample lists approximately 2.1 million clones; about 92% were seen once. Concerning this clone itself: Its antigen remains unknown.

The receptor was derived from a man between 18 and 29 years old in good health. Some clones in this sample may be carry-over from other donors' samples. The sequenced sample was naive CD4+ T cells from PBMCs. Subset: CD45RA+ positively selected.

The CDR3 here is CASSPLAGVHIQYF. For the CDR3, the DNA is TGTGCCAGCAGTCCCCTTGCGGGGGTGCACATTCAGTACTTC. The chain combines TRBV11-2 with TRBJ2-4; TRBD2 matches at 7 bases. Per the germline V gene, CDR1 is SGHAT and CDR2 is FQNNGV. The CDR3 runs to 14 residues. The V gene end was trimmed by 6 bases and the J gene end by 8 bases; junction bases not matched to a gene: 10.